This T cell receptor beta chain was captured in a study of cytomegalovirus exposure and HLA in healthy donors. Study details: Earlier findings included over 90 million unique TCR beta sequences obtained from about 180 million T cells. Overall study findings and caveats: As immune exposure information, only CMV serostatus was available.

Germline CDR1 SGHVS, CDR2 FNYEAQ. The V gene lost 3 bases and the J gene lost 5 bases, with 8 bases spanning the gap. The CDR3 is made up of 13 amino acids. Primers for the PCR totalled 60 Vbeta and 13 Jbeta. Repertoires were generated with immunoSEQ multiplex PCR, while TCRdb's copy carries only in-frame clones and drops some. This table has about 150,000 clones, roughly 85% appearing once. All the people who gave samples were healthy bone marrow donors. Each donor was nominally healthy when sampled (though unrecorded immune exposures were likely). Turning to this clone: Its antigen is as yet unknown.

The J gene is TRBJ1-3, the V gene TRBV7-6, with a weak D call TRBD1 (5 bases). Sequences were obtained from PBMCs. This TCR was recovered from a woman aged 25 to 39 in good health and CMV-seronegative. CDR3 protein: CASSLDIRNTIYF. CDR3 sequence (DNA): TGTGCCAGCAGCTTGGACATTAGAAACACCATATATTTT.